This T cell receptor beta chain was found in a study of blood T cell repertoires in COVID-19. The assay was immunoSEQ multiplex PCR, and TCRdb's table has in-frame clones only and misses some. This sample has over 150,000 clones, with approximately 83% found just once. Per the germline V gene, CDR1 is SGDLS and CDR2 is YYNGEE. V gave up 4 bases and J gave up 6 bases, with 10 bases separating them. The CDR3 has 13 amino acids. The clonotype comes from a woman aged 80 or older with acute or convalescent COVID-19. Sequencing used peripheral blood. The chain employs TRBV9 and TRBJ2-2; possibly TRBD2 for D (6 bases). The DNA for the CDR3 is TGTGCCAGCAGCCAGACTAGTGCCGGGGAGCTGTTTTTT. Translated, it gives CASSQTSAGELFF. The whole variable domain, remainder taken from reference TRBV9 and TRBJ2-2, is DSGVTQTPKHLITATGQRVTLRCSPRSGDLSVYWYQQSLDQGLQFLIQYYNGEERAKGNILERFSAQQFPDLHSELNLSSLELGDSALYFCASSQTSAGELFFGEGSRLTVL.